The clone carrying this T cell receptor (beta chain) appeared many times. Its antigen is as yet unknown. A single record per CDR3 protein comes from TCRdb applying MiXCR to the 5' RACE reads. The table has over 100,000 distinct CDR3 sequences, roughly 7.3% seen once. This sample was included in a study of CD8 T cells in ankylosing spondylitis. Findings of the study overall: A number of the motif variants had already been described in reactive arthritis synovial fluid and blood. Disease-associated clones were reportedly significantly overrepresented in matched ankylosing spondylitis synovial fluid. What appeared characteristic of ankylosing spondylitis blood was a TCR beta motif of seven to nine highly homologous variants. With a CD8+ phenotype, disease-linked clones were relatively rare in peripheral blood.

V was shortened by 0 bases and J by 3 bases, with 7 bases between the two germline ends. This CDR3 region has 13 residues. The V gene's germline CDR1 is SGHRS and CDR2 YFSETQ. The rearrangement joins TRBV5-1 to TRBJ2-7; a possible D gene is TRBD1 (5 bases). The sequencing sample was made of blood, either unsorted or a sorted T cell fraction (not recorded which). This TCR came from a male donor with ankylosing spondylitis or in good health (not recorded which). The CDR3 DNA reads as TGCGCCAGCAGCTTGGGGACATTCTACGAGCAGTACTTC. Translating gives CASSLGTFYEQYF. Filled out from reference TRBV5-1 and TRBJ2-7, the complete variable domain reads KAGVTQTPRYLIKTRGQQVTLSCSPISGHRSVSWYQQTPGQGLQFLFEYFSETQRNKGNFPGRFSGRQFSNSRSEMNVSTLELGDSALYLCASSLGTFYEQYFGPGTRLTVT.